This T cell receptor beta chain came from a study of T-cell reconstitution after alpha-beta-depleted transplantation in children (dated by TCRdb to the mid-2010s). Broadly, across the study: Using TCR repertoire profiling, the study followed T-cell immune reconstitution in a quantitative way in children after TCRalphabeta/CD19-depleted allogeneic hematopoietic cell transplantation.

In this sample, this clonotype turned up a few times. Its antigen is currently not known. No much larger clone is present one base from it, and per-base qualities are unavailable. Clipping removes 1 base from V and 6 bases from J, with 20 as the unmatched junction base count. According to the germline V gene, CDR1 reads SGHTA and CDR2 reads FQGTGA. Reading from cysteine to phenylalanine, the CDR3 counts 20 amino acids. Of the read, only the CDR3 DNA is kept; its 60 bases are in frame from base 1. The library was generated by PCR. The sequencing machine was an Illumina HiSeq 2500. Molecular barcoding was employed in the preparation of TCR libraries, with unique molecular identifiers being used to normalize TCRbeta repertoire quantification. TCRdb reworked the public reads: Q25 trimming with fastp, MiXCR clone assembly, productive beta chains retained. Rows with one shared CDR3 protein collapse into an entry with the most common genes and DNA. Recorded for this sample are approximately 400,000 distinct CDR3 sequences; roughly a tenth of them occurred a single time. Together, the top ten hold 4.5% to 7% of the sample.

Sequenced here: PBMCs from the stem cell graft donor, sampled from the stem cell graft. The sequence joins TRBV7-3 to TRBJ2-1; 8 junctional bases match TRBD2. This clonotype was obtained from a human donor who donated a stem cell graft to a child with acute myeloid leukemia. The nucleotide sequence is TGTGCCAGCAGCTTAAGCCCGGGGGGGTCGACACCCACCTACCCCAATGAGCAGTTCTTC. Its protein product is CASSLSPGGSTPTYPNEQFF.